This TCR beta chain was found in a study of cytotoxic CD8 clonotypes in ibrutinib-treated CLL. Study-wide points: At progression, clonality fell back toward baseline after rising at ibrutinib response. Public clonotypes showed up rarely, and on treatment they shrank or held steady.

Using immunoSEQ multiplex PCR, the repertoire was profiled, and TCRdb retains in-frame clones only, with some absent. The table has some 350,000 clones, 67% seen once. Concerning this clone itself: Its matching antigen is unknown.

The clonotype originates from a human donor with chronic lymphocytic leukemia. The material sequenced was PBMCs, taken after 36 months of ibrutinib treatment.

CDR3 loop: CASSYPGQSAFF. The CDR3 nucleotides are TGTGCCAGCAGTTACCCCGGGCAGTCGGCTTTCTTT. V is TRBV6-5 and J is TRBJ1-1; D remains ambiguous. The germline gives CDR1 MNHEY, CDR2 SVGAGI. The V and J ends lost 2 bases and 11 bases respectively, with 12 bases between them. The CDR3 extends over 12 amino acids.